The present entry profiles one T cell receptor beta chain with its context. Compared with germline, one end of the junction differs, possibly owing to a read error. Both TCR beta VDJ combination and CDR3 sequence profiling were carried out. Genomic DNA was the template for this profiling. In TCRdb, the reads were re-called with MiXCR into one record per CDR3 protein. Of roughly 500,000 distinct CDR3 sequences in the sample, approximately 33% were seen once. This entry is derived from a study of CD8+CD57+ T cells in acquired aplastic anemia. About the study: Sorting CD4+ and CD8+ cells gave DNA averaging around 3 ug.

The patients chosen for sequencing had shown expansion of CD8+CD57+ cells (detected by flow cytometry). Each patient carried a diagnosis of severe acquired aplastic anemia. This CDR3 is built from 15 residues. Germline V gene lookup returns CDR1 DFQATT and CDR2 SNEGSKA (reference sequence). This chain connects TRBV20-1 to TRBJ1-2; D is perhaps TRBD1 (6 bases). This sequence originates from a human donor with aplastic anemia. Sample: sorted CD4+, CD8+, or CD8+CD57+ T cells (not recorded which) from PBMCs. CDR3 protein: CSAPGEYPLTQGCTF. For the CDR3, the DNA is TGCAGTGCCCCAGGGGAATACCCTCTGACTCAGGGCTGCACCTTC.